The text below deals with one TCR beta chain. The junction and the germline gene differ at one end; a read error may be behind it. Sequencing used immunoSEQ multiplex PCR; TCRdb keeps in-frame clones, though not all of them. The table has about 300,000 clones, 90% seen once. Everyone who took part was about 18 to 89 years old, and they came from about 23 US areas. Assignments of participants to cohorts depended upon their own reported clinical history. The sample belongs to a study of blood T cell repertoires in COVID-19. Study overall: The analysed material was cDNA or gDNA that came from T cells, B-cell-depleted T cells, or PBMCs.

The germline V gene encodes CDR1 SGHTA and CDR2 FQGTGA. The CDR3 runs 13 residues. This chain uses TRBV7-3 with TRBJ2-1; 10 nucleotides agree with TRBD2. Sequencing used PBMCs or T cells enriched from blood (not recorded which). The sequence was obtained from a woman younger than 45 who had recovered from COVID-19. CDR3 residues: CASSSLAGVDTVF. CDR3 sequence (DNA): TGTGCCAGCAGCTCTCTAGCGGGGGTGGATACGGTCTTC.